This paragraph covers one T cell receptor beta chain sequence. Every donor contributed approximately 10 milliliters of peripheral blood by blood draw. The use of a sample-barcoded 5' primer and a J-beta primer mix characterized a second PCR of 7 to 11 cycles. MiXCR was run by TCRdb on the 5' RACE reads, yielding one entry per CDR3 protein. Among hundreds of thousands of distinct CDR3 sequences listed, roughly 25% were seen once. This sample was taken from a study of blood T cells in healthy people across ages. Per the germline V gene, CDR1 is MDHEN and CDR2 is SYDVKM. The V segment lost 6 bases and the J segment 2 bases; nucleotides outside the gene matches: 3. The length of the CDR3 is 13 residues. The sample was also reused in another study, on T cells of mothers and their children. That work adds: Five or six children, together with their three healthy Caucasian mothers, made up the donors. Similar thymic selection effects on TCR recombination output appear in pairs, both related and unrelated.

Input material: blood. The chain has TRBV28 and TRBJ2-7; 8 nucleotides match TRBD1. The sequence was collected from a boy aged 5-17 years in good health. CDR3 sequence (DNA): TGTGCCAGCAGCAAACAGGGGGCCTACGAGCAGTACTTC. This translates into CASSKQGAYEQYF.